These 4 T cell receptor beta chains were sequenced from one sample in a study of cytomegalovirus exposure and HLA in healthy donors. PCR involved 60 Vbeta and 13 Jbeta primers. Libraries were prepared by immunoSEQ multiplex PCR; TCRdb keeps only in-frame clonotypes and omits some of them. This table holds more than 150,000 clones, around four fifths found once. The sample comprised PBMCs. Receptor source: a woman in her forties or fifties in good health and CMV-seropositive.

This rearrangement joins TRBV7-8 to TRBJ1-3; 7 nucleotides match TRBD1. Germline-derived CDR1 and CDR2 are SGHVS and FQNEAQ. The length of the CDR3 is 15 residues. V shed 6 bases and J 1 base; nucleotides not matched to a gene: 6. The CDR3 DNA is TGTGCCAGCAGGCGAGGGGGCTTTTCTGGAAACACCATATATTTT. It translates to CASRRGGFSGNTIYF. Supplemented by reference TRBV7-8 and TRBJ1-3, the full variable domain reads GAGVSQSPRYKVAKRGQDVALRCDPISGHVSLFWYQQALGQGPEFLTYFQNEAQLDKSGLPSDRFFAERPEGSVSTLKIQRTQQEDSAVYLCASRRGGFSGNTIYFGEGSWLTVV.

This clone was seen only once. At the DNA level, this CDR3 is encoded by other sequences in the same sample as well. The chain combines TRBV7-8 with TRBJ2-2; D remains ambiguous. V gave up 5 bases and J gave up 3 bases, with 19 bases separating them. The CDR3 is made up of 17 amino acids. Germline lookup yields CDR1 SGHVS and CDR2 FQNEAQ. CDR3 loop: CASSLDRLGSYTGELFF. The CDR3 DNA sequence: TGTGCCAGCAGCCTAGACCGTTTGGGCAGCTACACCGGGGAGCTGTTTTTT.

This clone appeared once. In the same sample, other DNA sequences code for this CDR3. V and J are TRBV5-1 and TRBJ2-5; TRBD2 might be the D (7 bases). Trimming shortened V by 0 bases and J by 5 bases, and 17 bases separated the two germline ends. CDR1 SGHRS and CDR2 YFSETQ come from the germline V gene. This CDR3 region has 16 residues. Here the CDR3 reads CASSLEGGGSRETQYF. CDR3 coding DNA: TGCGCCAGCAGCTTGGAAGGGGGGGGCTCCCGGGAGACCCAGTACTTC.

The chain combines TRBV28 with TRBJ2-1, with TRBD2 identical over 16 bases. This CDR3 is 17 amino acids long. Germline trimming cut 4 bases from V and 10 bases from J; bases unmatched to any gene: 10. Germline values: CDR1 MDHEN, CDR2 SYDVKM. The CDR3 DNA reads as TGTGCCAGCAGTTCGCTGATTGGGACTAGCGGGGGGGTGGAGCAGTTCTTC. Translation gives CASSSLIGTSGGVEQFF.